Sequencing of this T cell receptor (beta chain) was carried out in a study of Graves' ophthalmopathy and Graves' hyperthyroidism. General study points: Blood shared most expanded thyroid clonotypes above 0.001 frequency.

Researchers took RNA transcripts and amplified TCR beta CDR3 regions from them. The workflow started with a first-round RT-PCR run with HTBI primers and then moved on to a second-round multiplex PCR. A single record per CDR3 protein comes from TCRdb applying MiXCR to the multiplex PCR reads. The sample records 200,000 to 300,000 distinct CDR3 sequences, around 45% being singletons. CDR1 is DFQATT, CDR2 SNEGSKA, per germline (reference sequence). This CDR3 region has 16 residues. V was clipped by 3 bases and J by 2 bases; unmatched bases: 9. As concerns this clonotype: No antigen is known for it.

Sequenced sample: peripheral blood. The clonotype comes from an adult man with Graves' ophthalmopathy. The chain has TRBV20-1 and TRBJ2-2; 7 nucleotides align to TRBD1. CDR3 loop: CSARELDRANTGELFF. The CDR3 DNA sequence: TGCAGTGCTAGGGAATTAGACAGGGCCAACACCGGGGAGCTGTTTTTT.